What follows describes a single TCR beta chain. This clonotype was counted ten times or more. What antigen it recognizes has not been identified. Base qualities are not at hand, and no much larger clone is one base apart. V gives up 4 bases and J gives up 5 bases, and the segment between their germline ends measures 8 bases. Spanning cysteine to phenylalanine, the CDR3 consists of 12 amino acids. Only CDR3 DNA remains: 36 bases, in frame from the first base. In the germline V gene, CDR1 corresponds to ENHRY and CDR2 to SYGVKD. The source of the sample is a study of CD8 T cells in ankylosing spondylitis (dated by TCRdb to 2016 to 2017). Notes on the research overall: T cell receptor beta repertoires were profiled in healthy donors and ankylosing spondylitis patients so that disease-linked TCR variants could be found. The full study cohort was made up of 25 to 30 ankylosing spondylitis patients and roughly 100 healthy donors. Samples of peripheral blood were taken, and for ankylosing spondylitis patients, synovial fluid was collected as well.

The paper as a whole reports these results and caveats: A TCR beta motif of about eight highly homologous amino acid variants appeared characteristic of blood from ankylosing spondylitis patients. Some motif variants had previously been reported in the synovial fluid and blood of reactive arthritis patients, which suggests shared mechanisms of disease initiation. Significant enrichment of the disease-linked clones was reported in matched synovial fluid samples from ankylosing spondylitis patients. The disease-linked clones showed a CD8+ phenotype and occurred at relatively low frequencies in peripheral blood.

Instrument on record: Illumina HiSeq 2500. Quantitative 5'-RACE with molecular barcodes was used to prepare TCR beta libraries. In the paper's pipeline: To identify disease-linked TCR variants, a new computational method was used, one built on a probabilistic model of VDJ rearrangement. Clones were called with MiXCR by TCRdb after fastp trimmed the public reads at Q25, and only in-frame beta chains were retained. When rows share a CDR3 protein, they turn into one entry using the most common DNA and genes. In this record, the V and J calls reflect TCRdb's handling and not the investigators' own analysis. This sample is represented by about 31,000 distinct CDR3 sequences; roughly 6.8% of them were singletons. Of the sample, over 9.5% falls within the top ten clones.

Recombination linked TRBV10-3 to TRBJ2-5; confidence is insufficient to name the D gene. The TCR was taken from a male donor with ankylosing spondylitis or in good health (not recorded which). The sequenced sample consisted of blood, either unsorted or a sorted T cell fraction (not recorded which). The CDR3 here reads CAISGSSETQYF. The DNA sequence reads TGTGCCATCAGTGGATCTTCCGAGACCCAGTACTTC.